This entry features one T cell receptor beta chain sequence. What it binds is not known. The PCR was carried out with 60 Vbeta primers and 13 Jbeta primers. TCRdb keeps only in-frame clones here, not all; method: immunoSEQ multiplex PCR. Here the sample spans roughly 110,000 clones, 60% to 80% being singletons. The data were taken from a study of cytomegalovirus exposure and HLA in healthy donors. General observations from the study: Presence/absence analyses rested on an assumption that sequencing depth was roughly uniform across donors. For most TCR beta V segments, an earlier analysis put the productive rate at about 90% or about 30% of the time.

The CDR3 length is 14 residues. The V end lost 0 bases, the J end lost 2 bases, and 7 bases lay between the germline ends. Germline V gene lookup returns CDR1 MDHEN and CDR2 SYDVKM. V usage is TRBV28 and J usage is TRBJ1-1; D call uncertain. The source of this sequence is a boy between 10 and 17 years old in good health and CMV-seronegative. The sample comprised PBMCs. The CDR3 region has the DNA TGTGCCAGCAGTTTATGGTCGGTTAACACTGAAGCTTTCTTT. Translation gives CASSLWSVNTEAFF.